This record concerns one T cell receptor beta chain sequence. Its antigen is unidentified. Of the isolated RNA, all was reverse transcribed, and so the sequenced material was expressed TCRB transcripts. Method: immunoSEQ multiplex PCR; TCRdb's copy keeps in-frame clones and lacks some. This sample has 150,000 to 200,000 clones, with more than 10% found just once. The data stem from a study of beta chain features in type 1 diabetes. As for the study in general: What patients shared with healthy donors was a similar profile of age, gender and cell yields. Taken together, all samples contributed 107,917,701 examined sorted cells.

Study-wide results and caveats: It was not settled here whether HLA type affects TCRB rearrangement.

The germline V gene encodes CDR1 SGDLS and CDR2 YYNGEE. After removal of 4 bases from V and 3 bases from J, the junction contained 7 bases not matched to a gene. The CDR3 is 15 amino acids. Post-sort purity exceeded 98% for all sorted populations. The receptor was isolated from a young woman in good health. This chain links TRBV9 with TRBJ2-5, with 9 bases that match TRBD2. Sequences were obtained from central memory CD4+ T cells from blood. CDR3 nucleotides: TGTGCCAGCAGCCCCCGGACTAGCGTAAAAGAGACCCAGTACTTC. Amino acids: CASSPRTSVKETQYF.